This T cell receptor (beta chain) was identified in a study of OX40 agonist ivuxolimab in advanced cancers. Study in general: Of mixed ages from about 23 to 90 and averaging approximately 60 years, the group was roughly 85% male. Study-wide results and caveats: Expanded clones belonging to CD8+ T cells outnumbered, on average, those of CD4+.

The data were produced by immunoSEQ multiplex PCR, yet TCRdb's version contains in-frame clones alone and is incomplete. The sample lists about 79,000 clones, roughly 84% seen once, with 3% to 4.5% in the top ten. The study sampled blood at baseline, cycle 4 day 1, and cycle 7 day 1. Of note for this clone: The antigen remains undetermined.

The V and J ends lost 3 bases and 2 bases respectively, with 2 bases between them. The CDR3 contains 11 residues. Germline CDR1 and CDR2: SGHDT and YYEEEE. This chain links TRBV5-6 with TRBJ2-5; D remains unclear. The specimen was CD4+ or CD8+ T cells sorted from blood, collected in a trial of the OX40 agonist ivuxolimab. The TCR comes from an adult with an advanced solid tumor such as melanoma, head and neck, liver or kidney cancer. CDR3 loop: CASSWQETQYF. The DNA of the CDR3 is TGTGCCAGCAGCTGGCAAGAGACCCAGTACTTC.